This T cell receptor beta chain was sequenced during a study of blood T cell repertoires in COVID-19. The overall study: The study drew acute and convalescent COVID-19 samples from the United States, Italy and Spain. T cells, B-cell-depleted T cells, or PBMCs supplied cDNA or gDNA.

This clone has only one observation. Authors' data handling: Amplified reference gene primers provided the basis for estimating nucleated cell counts. Measured with immunoSEQ multiplex PCR; TCRdb has only the in-frame clones, and not every one. Clone size and the V and J calls come from that table; the DNA yielded D and trimming. The repertoire holds under 400,000 clones, with about 91% as singletons. The CDR3 has 17 residues. Trimming took 2 bases from V and 1 from J, leaving 17 bases between them. The germline gives CDR1 KGHSH, CDR2 LQKENI. A Seattle source enrolled patients during active infection and followed them longitudinally.

The material sequenced was peripheral blood. The chain is built from TRBV18 and TRBJ1-1; D is undetermined. The clonotype comes from a woman aged 25 to 39 with COVID-19, enrolled during active disease. CDR3 DNA: TGTGCCAGCTCACCAAATATACAAGGAGGAAAGAACACTGAAGCTTTCTTT. This sequence encodes CASSPNIQGGKNTEAFF.